Listed below are T cell receptor beta chains from one sample, sequenced in a study of T-cell memory formation after mild COVID-19. Each CDR3 protein gets one entry after TCRdb re-called the 5' RACE reads with MiXCR. The sample lists about 200,000 distinct CDR3 sequences; 16% were seen once. Sequenced material: PBMCs or a T cell subset sorted from them (not recorded which). Receptor source: an adult woman who had mild COVID-19 (a few samples of this study predate the infection). Cell type and time point are not known. The CDR3 runs from the conserved cysteine through the conserved F or W. D genes are given only for firm matches. Only part of the rows carry a size: once, few, many, or a class if the clone is expanded.

j_gene: TRBJ2-1
d_gene: TRBD1
abundance: few
v_gene: TRBV15
CDR3aa: CATSISRQGAIYNEQFF
CDR3nt: TGTGCCACCAGCATAAGTAGACAGGGGGCTATATACAATGAGCAGTTCTTC

j_gene: TRBJ2-2
d_gene: TRBD2
abundance: few
v_gene: TRBV7-8
CDR3aa: CASSLDLGLAGGTGELFF
CDR3nt: TGTGCCAGCAGCTTAGACCTGGGACTAGCGGGAGGGACCGGGGAGCTGTTTTTT

j_gene: TRBJ1-4
d_gene: TRBD1
abundance: .
v_gene: TRBV5-1
CDR3aa: CASSPFVGQGASEKLFF
CDR3nt: TGCGCCAGCAGCCCGTTCGTCGGACAGGGGGCGAGTGAAAAACTGTTTTTT

j_gene: TRBJ2-4
d_gene: .
abundance: many
v_gene: TRBV6-5
CDR3aa: CASSYSIPNGLGNKNIQYF
CDR3nt: TGTGCCAGCAGTTACTCGATCCCCAACGGGTTGGGCAACAAAAACATTCAGTACTTC

j_gene: TRBJ2-1
d_gene: .
abundance: .
v_gene: TRBV20-1
CDR3aa: CSAMGRTYNEQFF
CDR3nt: TGCAGTGCAATGGGACGCACCTACAATGAGCAGTTCTTC

j_gene: TRBJ2-3
d_gene: .
abundance: .
v_gene: TRBV5-1
CDR3aa: CASSTQTGMGTQYF
CDR3nt: TGCGCCAGCAGCACCCAGACGGGGATGGGAACGCAGTATTTT

j_gene: TRBJ2-7
d_gene: TRBD2
abundance: few
v_gene: TRBV28
CDR3aa: CASSLAAGGRYEQYF
CDR3nt: TGTGCCAGCAGTTTAGCAGCGGGGGGCCGCTACGAGCAGTACTTC

j_gene: TRBJ1-1
d_gene: .
abundance: .
v_gene: TRBV18
CDR3aa: CASSPEGGANTEAFF
CDR3nt: TGTGCCAGCTCACCCGAAGGGGGGGCGAACACTGAAGCTTTCTTT

j_gene: TRBJ2-1
d_gene: TRBD2
abundance: .
v_gene: TRBV6-2/TRBV6-3
CDR3aa: CASSALARHNEQFF
CDR3nt: TGTGCCAGCAGTGCACTAGCGCGCCACAATGAGCAGTTCTTC

j_gene: TRBJ2-7
d_gene: .
abundance: few
v_gene: TRBV2
CDR3aa: CASSRGYSYEQYF
CDR3nt: TGTGCCAGCAGCAGGGGTTACTCCTACGAGCAGTACTTC